These 23 T cell receptor beta chains were all obtained from the same sample, sequenced in a study of T cells after yellow fever vaccination (dated by TCRdb to between 2017 and 2020). Receptors were amplified or captured by 5' RACE. For sequencing, an Illumina HiSeq 2500 was employed. TCRdb ran its own pipeline on the public reads, namely fastp trimming at Q25 and MiXCR clone calling, and kept in-frame beta chains. Duplicate CDR3 protein sequences are folded into a single record with the most common DNA and genes. In all, the sample holds approximately 510,000 distinct CDR3 sequences, and 21% of those were seen once. The top ten clonotypes cover roughly a sixth of the sample. Interpreted using the paper, the treatment or condition label stands for: live attenuated yellow fever vaccine strain. The specimen was PBMCs, collected about 20 days after the first yellow fever vaccination. These receptors all stem from a man younger than 35 who received the YFV17D yellow fever vaccine.

The chain recombines TRBV7-2 with TRBJ1-1, with TRBD1 as a possible D gene (5 bases). The CDR3 sequence is 16 residues long. Germline V gives CDR1 SGHTA, CDR2 FQGNSA. Trimming took off 5 bases at V and 0 bases at J, with 16 bases between the two ends. CDR3 nucleotides: TGTGCCAGCAGCCGAGGGTCCCCAGGGATGAACACTGAAGCTTTCTTT. The encoded protein is CASSRGSPGMNTEAFF.

This clonotype has a handful of counts. The chain recombines TRBV20-1 with TRBJ2-1; 8 bases are a match to TRBD2. This CDR3 has 15 amino acids. The J segment lost 0 bases and the V segment lost 3 bases, leaving 4 bases of the junction unmatched. Germline-derived CDR1 and CDR2 are DFQATT and SNEGSKA (reference sequence). The CDR3 reads CSASGGAGSYNEQFF. Written as DNA, the CDR3 is TGCAGTGCTAGCGGGGGGGCAGGCTCCTACAATGAGCAGTTCTTC.

This clonotype occurred a few times. The chain joins TRBV5-1 to TRBJ2-7; 7 nucleotides line up with TRBD1. The trim removed 4 bases at V and 2 bases at J, leaving 9 bases unmatched. Germline CDR1 reads SGHRS; CDR2 reads YFSETQ. This CDR3 is built from 15 residues. The CDR3 bases are TGCGCCAGCAGCCCCCTTGGGGACAGACCCTACGAGCAGTACTTC. Its protein is CASSPLGDRPYEQYF.

A few counts support this clonotype. The chain is built from TRBV4-1 and TRBJ2-7; no clear D. Trimming took 0 bases from V and 6 from J, leaving 21 bases between them. CDR1 is MGHRA and CDR2 is YSYEKL in the germline V gene. The CDR3 is 17 residues long. CDR3 sequence (DNA): TGCGCCAGCAGCCAAGATGCCCCGGGCGGCCCCTCGGGCGAGCAGTACTTC. This encodes CASSQDAPGGPSGEQYF.

This rearrangement joins TRBV5-1 to TRBJ2-1; 15 nucleotides line up with TRBD2. The CDR3 totals 16 residues. Germline values: CDR1 SGHRS, CDR2 YFSETQ. The V gene end was trimmed by 4 bases and the J gene end by 5 bases; junction bases not matched to a gene: 4. CDR3 in amino acids: CASSHGLAGGHNEQFF. CDR3 nucleotide sequence: TGCGCCAGCAGCCACGGACTAGCGGGGGGGCACAATGAGCAGTTCTTC. The full variable domain, completed using reference TRBV5-1 and TRBJ2-1, is KAGVTQTPRYLIKTRGQQVTLSCSPISGHRSVSWYQQTPGQGLQFLFEYFSETQRNKGNFPGRFSGRQFSNSRSEMNVSTLELGDSALYLCASSHGLAGGHNEQFFGPGTRLTVL.

CDR3 in DNA: TGTGCCGCCGGCCGGGGGTTTCAGTACAATGAGCAGTTCTTC. Translation: CAAGRGFQYNEQFF. This chain joins TRBV6-1 and TRBJ2-1; a possible D gene is TRBD2 (6 bases). This CDR3 has 14 amino acids. Germline values: CDR1 MNHNS, CDR2 SASEGT. Deletions cut 11 bases from V and 4 bases from J, with 18 bases between.

This chain joins TRBV25-1 and TRBJ1-1; 9 positions agree with TRBD1. Per germline, CDR1 MGHDK and CDR2 SYGVNS. The V and J ends lost 2 bases and 6 bases, in that order; junction bases with no gene match: 10. The CDR3 is 16 residues long. In DNA, the CDR3 is TGTGCCAGCAGTGAAACAGGGGGCGCTTTAGAAGCTGAAGCTTTCTTT. Amino acids: CASSETGGALEAEAFF. Full variable domain (missing parts from reference TRBV25-1 and TRBJ1-1): EADIYQTPRYLVIGTGKKITLECSQTMGHDKMYWYQQDPGMELHLIHYSYGVNSTEKGDLSSESTVSRIRTEHFPLTLESARPSHTSQYLCASSETGGALEAEAFFGQGTRLTVV.

This chain uses TRBV7-9 with TRBJ2-5; a weak D match, TRBD2 (6 bases). Trimming shortened V by 5 bases and J by 4 bases, and 20 bases separated the two germline ends. The V gene's germline CDR1 is SEHNR and CDR2 FQNEAQ (reference sequence). The CDR3 sequence is 16 residues long. CDR3 loop: CASSLHLGGPGETQYF. CDR3 bases: TGTGCCAGCAGCCTCCATCTTGGAGGGCCGGGAGAGACCCAGTACTTC.

The genes are TRBV7-8 and TRBJ1-5; no firm D call. This CDR3 comprises 13 residues. V gave up 6 bases and J gave up 10 bases, with 16 bases separating them. Germline V gene lookup returns CDR1 SGHVS and CDR2 FQNEAQ. The CDR3 DNA follows: TGTGCCAGCAGTCGAGGAGCCTTAGGACCCCAGCATTTT. Encoded protein: CASSRGALGPQHF.

The CDR3 loop is CASSQEPDWTSTDTQYF. For the CDR3, the DNA is TGCGCCAGCAGCCAAGAACCAGACTGGACTAGCACAGATACGCAGTATTTT. V and J are TRBV4-3 and TRBJ2-3; maybe TRBD2 (5 bases). This CDR3 is built from 17 residues. The V and J ends lost 0 bases and 0 bases respectively, with 13 bases between them. Per germline, CDR1 LGHNA and CDR2 YSLEER.

The sample holds many counts of this clonotype. This chain links TRBV27 with TRBJ2-3; 8 bases line up with TRBD1. With 9 bases clipped from V and 6 bases from J, the junction kept 14 bases outside the gene matches. The CDR3 is 15 amino acids. The V gene's germline CDR1 is MNHEY and CDR2 SMNVEV (reference sequence). The CDR3 loop reads CASQIRGRRGDTQYF. In DNA form, the CDR3 reads TGTGCCAGTCAAATCAGGGGGCGACGAGGGGATACGCAGTATTTT.

The V gene is TRBV3-1, the J gene TRBJ2-7; no clear D. Per the germline V gene, CDR1 is LGHDT and CDR2 is YNNKEL (reference sequence). This CDR3 contains 12 residues. V was shortened by 3 bases and J by 9 bases, with 12 bases between the two germline ends. CDR3 sequence reads: CASSHTLQGQYF. CDR3 in DNA: TGTGCCAGCAGCCACACCTTACAAGGGCAGTACTTC.

The genes are TRBV19 and TRBJ2-7; the D gene is possibly TRBD2 (5 bases). The CDR3 loop spans 12 amino acids. V dropped 2 bases and J dropped 3 bases, with 5 bases sitting between them. Per the germline V gene, CDR1 is LNHDA and CDR2 is SQIVND (reference sequence). The CDR3 protein is CASSIRGYEQYF. The CDR3 region has the DNA TGTGCCAGTAGTATACGGGGCTACGAGCAGTACTTC.

This clonotype has only a few counts. The J gene is TRBJ2-7, the V gene TRBV20-1, with D hard to call. V shed 1 base and J shed 3 bases, with 4 bases lying between them. The CDR3 loop spans 11 amino acids. CDR1 DFQATT and CDR2 SNEGSKA come from the germline V gene (reference sequence). The CDR3 reads CSARGIYEQYV. The CDR3 DNA sequence: TGCAGTGCTAGAGGTATCTACGAGCAGTACGTC.

This clonotype came up many times. V and J are TRBV7-9 and TRBJ2-1; no definite D call. CDR1 is SEHNR and CDR2 is FQNEAQ in the germline V gene (reference sequence). Trimming removed 5 bases from V and 8 bases from J, with 16 bases in between. The CDR3 is made up of 14 amino acids. CDR3 sequence: CASSPEPRIYEQFF. CDR3 in DNA: TGTGCCAGCAGCCCGGAGCCTCGGATCTATGAGCAGTTCTTC.

This clonotype has a handful of counts. The J gene is TRBJ2-5, the V gene TRBV24-1; 9 bases map to TRBD1. Germline values: CDR1 KGHDR, CDR2 SFDVKD. The length of the CDR3 is 15 residues. Trimming at V came to 4 bases and at J to 1 base, leaving 3 bases not matched to a gene. The CDR3 region has the DNA TGTGCCACCAGTGACCCGGGACAGGGCCAAGAGACCCAGTACTTC. This translates into CATSDPGQGQETQYF.

Only a few counts were recorded for this clonotype. V gene TRBV20-1 combines with J gene TRBJ1-1; 9 nucleotides agree with TRBD1. The CDR3 totals 16 residues. The V gene's germline CDR1 is DFQATT and CDR2 SNEGSKA (reference sequence). Trimming at V came to 5 bases and at J to 7 bases, leaving 17 bases not matched to a gene. CDR3 coding DNA: TGCAGTGCTGCGCCTTTCACCGGACAGGGGAGCGGTGAAGCTTTCTTT. The encoded protein is CSAAPFTGQGSGEAFF.

There are a few counts of this clonotype. The chain recombines TRBV6-5 with TRBJ1-3; D not certain. CDR1 and CDR2 (germline): MNHEY, SVGAGI. The CDR3 has 18 amino acids. Trimming removed 6 bases at V and 0 bases at J, with 21 bases between. The CDR3 sequence: CASRHSTPTDYSGNTIYF. CDR3 sequence (DNA): TGTGCCAGCAGACACTCAACTCCGACCGATTACTCTGGAAACACCATATATTTT.

The chain employs TRBV5-1 and TRBJ1-2; TRBD1 aligns across 10 bases. V was clipped by 4 bases and J by 9 bases; unmatched bases: 3. CDR3 length equals 12 residues. Germline V CDR1 and CDR2: SGHRS, YFSETQ. The CDR3 here is CASSPGQGSYTF. The CDR3, as DNA: TGCGCCAGCAGCCCGGGACAGGGGAGCTACACCTTC.

The rearrangement joins TRBV10-3 to TRBJ2-2; 8 bases agree with TRBD2. Germline CDR1 is ENHRY and CDR2 is SYGVKD. This CDR3 region has 17 residues. Trimming removed 5 bases from V and 1 base from J; junction bases left unmatched: 9. CDR3 loop: CAISRPGRGVNTGELFF. Written as DNA, the CDR3 is TGTGCCATCAGTCGTCCGGGGCGGGGGGTGAACACCGGGGAGCTGTTTTTT.

This clonotype was counted ten times or more. The chain is built from TRBV3-1 and TRBJ2-3; 10 bases are a match to TRBD2. The CDR3 has 16 residues. CDR1 and CDR2 from the germline V gene are LGHDT and YNNKEL (reference sequence). J was trimmed by 5 bases and V by 1 base; bases with no gene match: 6. CDR3 loop: CASSQGLAGVQDTQYF. DNA for the CDR3: TGTGCCAGCAGCCAAGGGCTAGCGGGGGTTCAAGATACGCAGTATTTT.

This clonotype was detected only a few times. This chain uses TRBV3-1 with TRBJ2-5; 7 bases line up with TRBD2. The CDR3 totals 15 residues. The V gene's germline CDR1 is LGHDT and CDR2 YNNKEL (reference sequence). Trimming cost V 2 bases and J 1 base; bases outside gene matches: 4. CDR3 sequence (DNA): TGTGCCAGCAGCCAACGGCTAGCGGCCCAAGAGACCCAGTACTTC. Translated: CASSQRLAAQETQYF.

This clonotype was seen more than once but under ten times. The chain links TRBV7-9 to TRBJ2-5; perhaps TRBD2 as D (5 bases). Trimming left V 7 bases short and J 5 bases short, with 17 bases between. This CDR3 comprises 14 residues. Germline CDR1 reads SEHNR; CDR2 reads FQNEAQ (reference sequence). CDR3 sequence: CASTSTARGETQYF. The CDR3, as DNA: TGTGCCAGCACCTCAACCGCCAGAGGGGAGACCCAGTACTTC.